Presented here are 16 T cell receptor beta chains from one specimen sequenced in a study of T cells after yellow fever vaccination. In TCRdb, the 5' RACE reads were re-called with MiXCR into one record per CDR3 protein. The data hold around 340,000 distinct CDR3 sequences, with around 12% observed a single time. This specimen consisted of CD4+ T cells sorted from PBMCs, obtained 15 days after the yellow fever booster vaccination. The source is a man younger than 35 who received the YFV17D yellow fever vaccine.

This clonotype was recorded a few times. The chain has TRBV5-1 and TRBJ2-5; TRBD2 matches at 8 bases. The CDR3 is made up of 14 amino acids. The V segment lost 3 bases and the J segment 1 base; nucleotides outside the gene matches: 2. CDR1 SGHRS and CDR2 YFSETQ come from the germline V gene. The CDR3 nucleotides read TGCGCCAGCAGCTCGGGGACTAGCCAAGAGACCCAGTACTTC. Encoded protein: CASSSGTSQETQYF.

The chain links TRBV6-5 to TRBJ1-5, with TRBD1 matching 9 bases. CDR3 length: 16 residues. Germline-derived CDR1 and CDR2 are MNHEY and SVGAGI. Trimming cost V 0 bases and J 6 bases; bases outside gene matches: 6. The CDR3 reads CASSYSATGGSQPQHF. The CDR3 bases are TGTGCCAGCAGTTACTCCGCGACAGGGGGGAGTCAGCCCCAGCATTTT.

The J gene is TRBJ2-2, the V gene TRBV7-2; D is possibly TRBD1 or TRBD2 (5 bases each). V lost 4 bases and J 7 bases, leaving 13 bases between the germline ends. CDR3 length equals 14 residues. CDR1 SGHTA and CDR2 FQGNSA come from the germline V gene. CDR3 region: CASSYPQGDGELFF. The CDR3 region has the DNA TGTGCCAGCAGCTACCCCCAGGGAGACGGGGAGCTGTTTTTT.

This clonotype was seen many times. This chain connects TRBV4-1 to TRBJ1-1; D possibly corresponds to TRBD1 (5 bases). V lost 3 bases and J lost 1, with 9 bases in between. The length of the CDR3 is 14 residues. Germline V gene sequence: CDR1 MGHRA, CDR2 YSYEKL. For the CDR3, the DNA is TGCGCCAGCAGCCAGGTGAGGGGGAACACTGAAGCTTTCTTT. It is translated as CASSQVRGNTEAFF.

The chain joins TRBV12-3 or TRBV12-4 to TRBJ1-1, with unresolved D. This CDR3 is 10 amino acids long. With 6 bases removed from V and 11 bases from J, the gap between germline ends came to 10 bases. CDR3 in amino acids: CASSLSGAFF. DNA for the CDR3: TGTGCCAGCAGCCTTAGCGGGGCTTTCTTT.

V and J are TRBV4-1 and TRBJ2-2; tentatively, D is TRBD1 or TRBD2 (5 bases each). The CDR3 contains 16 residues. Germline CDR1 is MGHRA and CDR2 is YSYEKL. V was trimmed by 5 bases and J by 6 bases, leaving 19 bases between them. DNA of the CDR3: TGCGCCAGCAGCTATAGACGGGACGGTAGTGCCGGGGAGCTGTTTTTT. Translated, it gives CASSYRRDGSAGELFF.

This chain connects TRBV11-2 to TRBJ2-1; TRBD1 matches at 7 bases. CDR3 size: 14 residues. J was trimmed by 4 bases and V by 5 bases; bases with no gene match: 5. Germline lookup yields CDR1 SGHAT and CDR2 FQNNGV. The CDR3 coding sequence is TGTGCCAGCAGCGCGAGACAGGGATACAATGAGCAGTTCTTC. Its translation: CASSARQGYNEQFF.

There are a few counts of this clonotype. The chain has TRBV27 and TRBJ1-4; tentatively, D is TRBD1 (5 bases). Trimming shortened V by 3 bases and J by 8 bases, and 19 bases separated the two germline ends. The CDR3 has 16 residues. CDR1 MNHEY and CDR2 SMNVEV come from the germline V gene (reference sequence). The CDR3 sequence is CASSFSGRGGGEKLFF. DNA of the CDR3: TGTGCCAGCAGTTTTTCGGGGAGGGGTGGAGGAGAAAAACTGTTTTTT. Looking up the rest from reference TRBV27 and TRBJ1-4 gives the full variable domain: EAQVTQNPRYLITVTGKKLTVTCSQNMNHEYMSWYRQDPGLGLRQIYYSMNVEVTDKGDVPEGYKVSRKEKRNFPLILESPSPNQTSLYFCASSFSGRGGGEKLFFGSGTQLSVL.

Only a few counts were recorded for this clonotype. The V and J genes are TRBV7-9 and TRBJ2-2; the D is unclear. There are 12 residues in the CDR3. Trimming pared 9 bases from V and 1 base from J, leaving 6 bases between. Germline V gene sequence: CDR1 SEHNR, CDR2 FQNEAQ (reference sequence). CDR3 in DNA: TGTGCCAGGTATCTGAACACCGGGGAGCTGTTTTTT. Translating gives CARYLNTGELFF.

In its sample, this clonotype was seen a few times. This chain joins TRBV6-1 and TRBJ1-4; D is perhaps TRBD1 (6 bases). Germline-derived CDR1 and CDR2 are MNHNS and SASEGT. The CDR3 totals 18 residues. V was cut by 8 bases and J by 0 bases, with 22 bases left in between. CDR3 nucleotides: TGTGCCAGCTGTCGGCAGGGTAGGGGGTATGCAACTAATGAAAAACTGTTTTTT. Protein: CASCRQGRGYATNEKLFF.

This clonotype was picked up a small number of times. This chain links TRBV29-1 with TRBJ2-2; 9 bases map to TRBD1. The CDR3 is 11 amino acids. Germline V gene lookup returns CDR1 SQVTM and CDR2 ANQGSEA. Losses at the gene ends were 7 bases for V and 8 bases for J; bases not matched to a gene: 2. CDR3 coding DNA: TGCAGCGGGACAGGGGAAGGGGAGCTGTTTTTT. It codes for CSGTGEGELFF.

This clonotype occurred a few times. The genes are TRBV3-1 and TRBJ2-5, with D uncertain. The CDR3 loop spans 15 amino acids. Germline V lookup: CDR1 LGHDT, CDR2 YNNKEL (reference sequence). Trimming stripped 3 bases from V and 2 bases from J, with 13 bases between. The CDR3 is CASSHSWQTQETQYF. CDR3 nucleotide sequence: TGTGCCAGCAGCCATTCCTGGCAGACTCAAGAGACCCAGTACTTC.

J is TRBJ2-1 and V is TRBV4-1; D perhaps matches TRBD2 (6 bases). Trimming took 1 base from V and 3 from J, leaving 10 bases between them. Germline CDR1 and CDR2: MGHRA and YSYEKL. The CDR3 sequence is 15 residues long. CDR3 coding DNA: TGCGCCAGCAGCCAAGTGGGGGGTGGCTACAATGAGCAGTTCTTC. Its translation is CASSQVGGGYNEQFF.

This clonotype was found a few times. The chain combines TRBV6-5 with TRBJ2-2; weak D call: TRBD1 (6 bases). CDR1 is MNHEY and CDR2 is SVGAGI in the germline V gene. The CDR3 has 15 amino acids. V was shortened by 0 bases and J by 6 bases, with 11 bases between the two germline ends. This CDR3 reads CASSYSPGVAGELFF. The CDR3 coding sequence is TGTGCCAGCAGTTACTCCCCAGGGGTGGCCGGGGAGCTGTTTTTT.

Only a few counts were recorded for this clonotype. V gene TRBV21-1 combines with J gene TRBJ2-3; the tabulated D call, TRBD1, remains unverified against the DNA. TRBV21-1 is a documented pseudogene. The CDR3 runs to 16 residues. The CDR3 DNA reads TGTGCCAGCAGCCATAAACAACAGGCCCCAGCAGATACGCAGTATTTT. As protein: CASSHKQQAPADTQYF.

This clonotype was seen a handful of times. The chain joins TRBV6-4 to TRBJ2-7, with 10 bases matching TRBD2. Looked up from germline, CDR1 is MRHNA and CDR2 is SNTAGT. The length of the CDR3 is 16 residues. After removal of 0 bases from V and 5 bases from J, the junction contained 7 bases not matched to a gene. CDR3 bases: TGTGCCAGCAGTGACTCAACTAGCGGGGCTTCGAACGAGCAGTACGTC. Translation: CASSDSTSGASNEQYV.